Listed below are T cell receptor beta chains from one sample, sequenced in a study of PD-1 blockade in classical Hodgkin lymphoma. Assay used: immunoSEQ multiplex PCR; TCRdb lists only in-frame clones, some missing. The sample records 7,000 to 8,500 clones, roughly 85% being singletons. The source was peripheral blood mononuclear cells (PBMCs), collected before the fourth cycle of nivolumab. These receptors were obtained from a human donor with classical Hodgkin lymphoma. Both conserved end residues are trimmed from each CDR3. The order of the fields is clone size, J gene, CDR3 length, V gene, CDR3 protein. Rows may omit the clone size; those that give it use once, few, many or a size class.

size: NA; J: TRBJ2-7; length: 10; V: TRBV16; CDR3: ASSRGTYEQY
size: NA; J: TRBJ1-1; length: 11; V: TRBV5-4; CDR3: ASSPGTSNEAF
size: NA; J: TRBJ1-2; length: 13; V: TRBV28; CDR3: AVRDRGTENYGYT
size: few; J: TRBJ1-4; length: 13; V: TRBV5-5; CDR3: ASRWGLYSNEKLF
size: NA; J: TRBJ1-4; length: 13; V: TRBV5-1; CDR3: ASSLDANKNEKLF
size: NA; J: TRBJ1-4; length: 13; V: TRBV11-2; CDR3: ASSYSGTLGEKLF
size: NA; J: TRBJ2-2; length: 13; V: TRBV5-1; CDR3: ASSLASVLTGELF
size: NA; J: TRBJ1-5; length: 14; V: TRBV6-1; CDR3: ASSAKISLINQPQH
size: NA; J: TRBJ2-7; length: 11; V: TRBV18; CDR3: ASSLQVVGEQY
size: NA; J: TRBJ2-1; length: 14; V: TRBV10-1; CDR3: ASSHHRGSSYNEQF
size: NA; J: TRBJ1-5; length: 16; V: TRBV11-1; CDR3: ASSLPGTESNTNQPQH
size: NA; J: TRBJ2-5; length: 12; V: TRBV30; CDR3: AWGGGTAQETQY
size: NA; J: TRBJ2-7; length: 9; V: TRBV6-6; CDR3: ATTTYYEQY
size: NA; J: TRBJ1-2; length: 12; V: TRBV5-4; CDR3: ASSLRDRPYGYT
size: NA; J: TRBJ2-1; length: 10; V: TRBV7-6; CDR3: ASSFQNNEQF
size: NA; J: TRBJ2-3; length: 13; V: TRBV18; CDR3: ASSPFGSGADTQY
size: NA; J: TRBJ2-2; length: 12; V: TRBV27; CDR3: ASSPRRGSGELF
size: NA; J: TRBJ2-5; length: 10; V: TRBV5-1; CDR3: ASSLGKETQY
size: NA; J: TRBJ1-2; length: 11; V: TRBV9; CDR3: ASSVVEHWGYT
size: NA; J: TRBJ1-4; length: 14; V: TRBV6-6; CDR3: ASSYSIFDQNEKLF
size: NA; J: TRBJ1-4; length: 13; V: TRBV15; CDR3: ATSSSASTNEKLF
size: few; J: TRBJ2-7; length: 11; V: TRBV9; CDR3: ASSVGSDYEQY
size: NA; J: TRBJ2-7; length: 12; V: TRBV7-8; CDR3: ASSPTWGVYEQY
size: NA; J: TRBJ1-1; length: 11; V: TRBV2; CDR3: ASTPEMNTEAF
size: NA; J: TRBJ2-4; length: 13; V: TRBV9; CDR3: ASSGVASGKNIQY
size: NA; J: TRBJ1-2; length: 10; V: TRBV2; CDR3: ASGRDYYGYT
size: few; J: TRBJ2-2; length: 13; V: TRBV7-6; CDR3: ASRLDRVGTGELF
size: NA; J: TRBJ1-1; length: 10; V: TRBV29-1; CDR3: SVDRDRPEAF
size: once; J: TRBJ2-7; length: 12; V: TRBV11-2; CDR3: ASSLGGSSYEQY
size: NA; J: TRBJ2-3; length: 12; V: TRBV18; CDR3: ASSPPTSRDTQY
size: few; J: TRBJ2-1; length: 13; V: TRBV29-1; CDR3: SVEPRTSGANEQF
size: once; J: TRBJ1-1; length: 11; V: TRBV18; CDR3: ASSPPMEIEAF
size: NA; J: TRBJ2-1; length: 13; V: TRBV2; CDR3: ASSSQGLPYNEQF
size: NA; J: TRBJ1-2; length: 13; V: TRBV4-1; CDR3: ASSQGQADNYGYT
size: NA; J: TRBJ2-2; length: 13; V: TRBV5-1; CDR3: ASSLGQLNTGELF
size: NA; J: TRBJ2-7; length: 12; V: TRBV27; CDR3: ASRASLDGYEQY
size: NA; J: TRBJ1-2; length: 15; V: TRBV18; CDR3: ASSPRVQLSIAYGYT
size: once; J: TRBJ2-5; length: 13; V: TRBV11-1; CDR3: ASSFAGARQETQY
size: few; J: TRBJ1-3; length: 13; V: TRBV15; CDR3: ATSRVRGNGNTIY
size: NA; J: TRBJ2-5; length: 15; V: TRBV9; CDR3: ASSVGVVGFPGETQY
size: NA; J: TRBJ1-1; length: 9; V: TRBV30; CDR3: AWSDRGEAF
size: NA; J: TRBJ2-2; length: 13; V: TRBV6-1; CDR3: ASSEGTKNTGELF
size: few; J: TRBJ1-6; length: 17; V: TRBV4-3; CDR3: ASSQEWQRTSSYNSPLH
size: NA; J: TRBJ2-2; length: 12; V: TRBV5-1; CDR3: ASSFGGNTGELF
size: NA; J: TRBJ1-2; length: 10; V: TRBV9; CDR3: ASSVGSYGYT